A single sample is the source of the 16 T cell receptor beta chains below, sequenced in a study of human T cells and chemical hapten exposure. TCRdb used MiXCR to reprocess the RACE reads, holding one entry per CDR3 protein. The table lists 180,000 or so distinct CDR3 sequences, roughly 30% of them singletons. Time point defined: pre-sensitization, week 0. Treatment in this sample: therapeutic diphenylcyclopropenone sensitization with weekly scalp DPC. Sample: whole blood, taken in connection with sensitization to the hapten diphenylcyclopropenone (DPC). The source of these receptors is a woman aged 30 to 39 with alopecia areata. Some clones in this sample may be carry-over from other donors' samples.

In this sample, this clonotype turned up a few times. The CDR3 nucleotides are TGTGCCAGCAGCGTAATGTGGGACTCCTACAATGAGCAGTTCTTC. Residues: CASSVMWDSYNEQFF. The chain carries TRBV9 and TRBJ2-1; D is undetermined. Looked up from germline, CDR1 is SGDLS and CDR2 is YYNGEE. The CDR3 length is 15 residues. The ends were cut back, 1 base at V and 0 bases at J, with 8 bases in the middle.

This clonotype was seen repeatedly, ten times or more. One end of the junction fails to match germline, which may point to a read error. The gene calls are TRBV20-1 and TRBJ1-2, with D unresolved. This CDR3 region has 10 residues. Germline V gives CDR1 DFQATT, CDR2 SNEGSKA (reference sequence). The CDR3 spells CSAPDPRHYF. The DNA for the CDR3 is TGCAGTGCTCCGGACCCCCGTCACTACTTC.

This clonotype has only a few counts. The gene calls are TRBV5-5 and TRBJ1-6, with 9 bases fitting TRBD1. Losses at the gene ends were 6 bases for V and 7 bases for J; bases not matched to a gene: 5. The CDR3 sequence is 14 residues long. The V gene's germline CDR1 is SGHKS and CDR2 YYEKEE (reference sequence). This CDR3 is CASMTGTGNSPLHF. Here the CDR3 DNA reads TGTGCCAGCATGACCGGGACAGGGAATTCACCCCTCCACTTT. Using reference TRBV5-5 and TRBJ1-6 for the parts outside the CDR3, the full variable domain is DAGVTQSPTHLIKTRGQQVTLRCSPISGHKSVSWYQQVLGQGPQFIFQYYEKEERGRGNFPDRFSARQFPNYSSELNVNALLLGDSALYLCASMTGTGNSPLHFGNGTRLTVT.

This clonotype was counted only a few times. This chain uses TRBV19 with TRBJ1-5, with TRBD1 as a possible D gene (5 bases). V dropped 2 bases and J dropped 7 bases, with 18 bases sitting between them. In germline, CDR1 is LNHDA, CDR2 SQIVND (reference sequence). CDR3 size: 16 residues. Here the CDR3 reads CASSIMWQGLGQPQHF. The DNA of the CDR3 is TGTGCCAGTAGTATAATGTGGCAGGGCTTGGGGCAGCCCCAGCATTTT.

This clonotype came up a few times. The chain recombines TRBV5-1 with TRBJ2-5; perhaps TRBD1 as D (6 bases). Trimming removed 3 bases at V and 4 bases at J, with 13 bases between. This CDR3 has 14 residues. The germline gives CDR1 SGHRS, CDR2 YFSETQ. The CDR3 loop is CASSSYRERETQYF. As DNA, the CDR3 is TGCGCCAGCAGCTCTTACAGGGAGCGAGAGACCCAGTACTTC.

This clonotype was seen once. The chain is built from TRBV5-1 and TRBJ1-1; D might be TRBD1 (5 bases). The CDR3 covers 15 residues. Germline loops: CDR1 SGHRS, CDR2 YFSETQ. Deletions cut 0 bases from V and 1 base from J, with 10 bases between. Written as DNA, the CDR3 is TGCGCCAGCAGCTTGGCTGCAGGGCCGAACACTGAAGCTTTCTTT. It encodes CASSLAAGPNTEAFF.

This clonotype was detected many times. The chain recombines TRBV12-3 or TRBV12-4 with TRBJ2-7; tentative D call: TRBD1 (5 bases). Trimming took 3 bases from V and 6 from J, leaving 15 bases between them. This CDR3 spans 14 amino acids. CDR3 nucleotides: TGTGCCAGCAGTTTTTCGGTCAGGGTAGGCGAGCAGTACTTC. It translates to CASSFSVRVGEQYF.

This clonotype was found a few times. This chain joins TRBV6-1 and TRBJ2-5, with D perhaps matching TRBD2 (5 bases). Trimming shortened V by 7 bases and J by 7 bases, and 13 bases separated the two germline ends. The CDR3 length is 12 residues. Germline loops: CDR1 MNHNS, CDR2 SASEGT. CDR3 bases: TGTGCCAGCACAAGAGGGCCCGGGACCCAGTACTTC. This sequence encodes CASTRGPGTQYF.

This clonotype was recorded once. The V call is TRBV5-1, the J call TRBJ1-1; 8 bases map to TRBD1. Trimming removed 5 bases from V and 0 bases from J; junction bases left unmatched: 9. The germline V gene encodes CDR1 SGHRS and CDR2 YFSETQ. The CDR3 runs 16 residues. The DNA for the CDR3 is TGCGCCAGCAGGACCGGGACAGGCCAAATGAACACTGAAGCTTTCTTT. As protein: CASRTGTGQMNTEAFF. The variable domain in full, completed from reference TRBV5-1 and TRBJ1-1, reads KAGVTQTPRYLIKTRGQQVTLSCSPISGHRSVSWYQQTPGQGLQFLFEYFSETQRNKGNFPGRFSGRQFSNSRSEMNVSTLELGDSALYLCASRTGTGQMNTEAFFGQGTRLTVV.

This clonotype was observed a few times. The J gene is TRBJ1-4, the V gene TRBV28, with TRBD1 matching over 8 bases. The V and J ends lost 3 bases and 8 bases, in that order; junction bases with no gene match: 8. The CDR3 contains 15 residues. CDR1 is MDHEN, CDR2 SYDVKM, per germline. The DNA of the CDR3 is TGTGCCAGCAGTTTGAGACAGGGGATGGAGGAAAAACTGTTTTTT. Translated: CASSLRQGMEEKLFF.

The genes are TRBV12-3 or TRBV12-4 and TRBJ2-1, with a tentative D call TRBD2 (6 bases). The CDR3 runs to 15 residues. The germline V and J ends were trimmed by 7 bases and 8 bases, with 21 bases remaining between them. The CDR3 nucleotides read TGTGCCAGCACCACGATGGGCGGGGCCGCGGATGAGCAGTTCTTC. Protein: CASTTMGGAADEQFF.

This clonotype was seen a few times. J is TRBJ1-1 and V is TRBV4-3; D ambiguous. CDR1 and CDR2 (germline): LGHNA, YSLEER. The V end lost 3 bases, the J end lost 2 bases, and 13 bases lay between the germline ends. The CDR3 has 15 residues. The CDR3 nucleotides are TGCGCCAGCAGCCAGCACGCACAGCTCAACACTGAAGCTTTCTTT. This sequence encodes CASSQHAQLNTEAFF.

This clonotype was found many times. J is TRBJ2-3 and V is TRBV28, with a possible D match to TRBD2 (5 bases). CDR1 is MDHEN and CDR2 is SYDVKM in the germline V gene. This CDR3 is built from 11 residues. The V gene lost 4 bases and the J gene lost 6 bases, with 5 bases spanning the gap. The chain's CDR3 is CASSSGDTQYF. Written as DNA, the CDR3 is TGTGCCAGCAGTTCGGGGGATACGCAGTATTTT.

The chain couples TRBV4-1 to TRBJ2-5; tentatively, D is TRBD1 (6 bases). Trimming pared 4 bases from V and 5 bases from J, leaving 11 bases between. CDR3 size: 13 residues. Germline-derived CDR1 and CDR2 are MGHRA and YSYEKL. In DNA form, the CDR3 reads TGCGCCAGCAGCCGGGGGCTGGAGGAGACCCAGTACTTC. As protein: CASSRGLEETQYF.

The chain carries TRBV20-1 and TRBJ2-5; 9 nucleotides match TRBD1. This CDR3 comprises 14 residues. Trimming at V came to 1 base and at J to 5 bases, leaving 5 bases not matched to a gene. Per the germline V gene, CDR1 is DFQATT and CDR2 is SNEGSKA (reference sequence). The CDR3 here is CSARANDRGETQYF. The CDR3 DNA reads TGCAGTGCTAGAGCCAACGACAGGGGGGAGACCCAGTACTTC.

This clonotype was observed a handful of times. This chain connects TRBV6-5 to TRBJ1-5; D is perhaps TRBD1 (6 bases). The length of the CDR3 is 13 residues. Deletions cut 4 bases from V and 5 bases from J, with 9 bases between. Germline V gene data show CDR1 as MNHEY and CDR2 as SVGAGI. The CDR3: CASSFNRDQPQHF. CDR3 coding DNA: TGTGCCAGCAGTTTTAACAGGGATCAGCCCCAGCATTTT.